The 17 T cell receptor beta chains listed next were all sequenced from one sample in a study of long-term antiretroviral therapy in people with HIV. Sequencing used immunoSEQ v3.0 at survey level. The data were produced by immunoSEQ multiplex PCR, yet TCRdb's version contains in-frame clones alone and is incomplete. The sample lists fewer than 45,000 clones, over 75% occurring once. Material: unsorted PBMCs, obtained 2.2 years after starting antiretroviral therapy. Source of these receptors: a man aged 18 to 29 with HIV.

The chain links TRBV7-2 to TRBJ1-1; TRBD1 might be the D (5 bases). The CDR3 has 13 amino acids. V was cut by 4 bases and J by 3 bases, with 9 bases left in between. In germline, CDR1 is SGHTA, CDR2 FQGNSA. CDR3 amino acids: CASSSAGHTEAFF. The CDR3 DNA follows: TGTGCCAGCAGCTCGGCGGGGCACACTGAAGCTTTCTTT.

V is TRBV4-3 and J is TRBJ2-3; 10 positions match TRBD2. Per germline, CDR1 LGHNA and CDR2 YSLEER. V shed 1 base, J shed 5 bases, and the junction held 6 bases outside the gene matches. The CDR3 totals 16 residues. CDR3 DNA: TGCGCCAGCAGCCAAGTCCTAGCGGGAGAAGGAGATACGCAGTATTTT. It is translated as CASSQVLAGEGDTQYF.

The CDR3 DNA reads TGTGCCAGCAGCCGAGTCGACCGATACAATGAGCAGTTCTTC. This sequence encodes CASSRVDRYNEQFF. The chain uses TRBV5-8 and TRBJ2-1, with D uncertain. The CDR3 is made up of 14 amino acids. Per the germline V gene, CDR1 is SGHTS and CDR2 is YDEGEE. Trimming pared 4 bases from V and 4 bases from J, leaving 12 bases between.

J is TRBJ2-7 and V is TRBV11-2, with a tentative D call TRBD1 (6 bases). This CDR3 has 16 amino acids. V was trimmed by 5 bases and J by 0 bases, leaving 17 bases between them. The germline CDR1 and CDR2 sequences are SGHAT and FQNNGV. DNA for the CDR3: TGTGCCAGCAGCCGCTCTGGGACATTGAGCTCCTACGAGCAGTACTTC. Its protein product is CASSRSGTLSSYEQYF.

The genes are TRBV19 and TRBJ1-1; no clear D gene. V lost 9 bases to trimming and J lost 0 bases, with 11 bases between them. CDR1 is LNHDA, CDR2 SQIVND, per germline (reference sequence). This CDR3 has 13 amino acids. The CDR3 region has the DNA TGTGCCAGCTCTACCGGCATGAACACTGAAGCTTTCTTT. Protein: CASSTGMNTEAFF.

The DNA for the CDR3 is TGTGCCAGCAGCTTAGATCGGGCTAGGGGAAGATACAATGAGCAGTTCTTC. Protein sequence: CASSLDRARGRYNEQFF. The chain is built from TRBV11-3 and TRBJ2-1; D might be TRBD1 (5 bases). The germline V gene encodes CDR1 SGHNT and CDR2 YENEEA. Trimming removed 0 bases from V and 4 bases from J, with 16 bases in between. The CDR3 loop spans 17 amino acids.

This clone was seen a handful of times. The rearrangement uses TRBV9 and TRBJ1-5, with TRBD1 as a possible D gene (5 bases). V was clipped by 0 bases and J by 2 bases, with 9 bases between them. The CDR3 is made up of 15 amino acids. From germline, CDR1 is SGDLS and CDR2 YYNGEE. The CDR3 here is CASSVAGDGNQPQHF. The CDR3, as DNA: TGTGCCAGCAGCGTAGCCGGGGACGGCAATCAGCCCCAGCATTTT.

This clone was detected once. The gene calls are TRBV20-1 and TRBJ2-7; D uncertain. The CDR3 has 10 residues. Trimming removed 6 bases from V and 3 bases from J, with 6 bases in between. In germline, CDR1 is DFQATT, CDR2 SNEGSKA (reference sequence). The CDR3 region is CSASDYEQYF. The DNA for the CDR3 is TGCAGTGCCAGTGACTACGAGCAGTACTTC.

The chain carries TRBV6-5 and TRBJ2-5, with D perhaps given as TRBD1 or TRBD2 (5 bases each). There are 15 residues in the CDR3. Germline loops: CDR1 MNHEY, CDR2 SVGAGI. Trimming took off 4 bases at V and 4 bases at J, with 16 bases between the two ends. CDR3 nucleotides: TGTGCCAGCAGTTGGGCCCGGGGTAGGGGAGAGACCCAGTACTTC. Residues: CASSWARGRGETQYF.

About this clone: Germline is not matched at one junction end, which may reflect a read error. The chain has TRBV7-7 and TRBJ2-5; tentatively, D is TRBD1 (6 bases). From germline, CDR1 is SSHAT and CDR2 FNYEAQ (reference sequence). The CDR3 covers 13 residues. CDR3 nucleotides: TGTGCTAGCAGCCGAGACAGGCAAGAGACCCAGTACTTC. It translates to CASSRDRQETQYF.

V and J are TRBV4-2 and TRBJ2-7; no clear D. The CDR3 is made up of 15 amino acids. Trimming left V 3 bases short and J 1 base short, with 13 bases between. Germline V gene sequence: CDR1 LGHNA, CDR2 YNFKEQ. DNA of the CDR3: TGTGCCAGCAGCCAGGTTTTTCCGGAGTCCTACGAGCAGTACTTC. The encoded protein is CASSQVFPESYEQYF.

V is TRBV7-9 and J is TRBJ2-1; 9 bases are shared with TRBD2. The length of the CDR3 is 15 residues. Trimming took 8 bases from V and 6 from J; bases not matched to a gene: 11. Germline V gene data show CDR1 as SEHNR and CDR2 as FQNEAQ (reference sequence). CDR3 sequence (DNA): TGTGCCAGCGACAGTACGGGACTAGCTGTCAATGAGCAGTTCTTC. Translated: CASDSTGLAVNEQFF.

V gene TRBV6-5 combines with J gene TRBJ2-1; D gene uncertain. The V gene's germline CDR1 is MNHEY and CDR2 SVGAGI. Trimming took off 2 bases at V and 3 bases at J, with 11 bases between the two ends. The CDR3 has 15 residues. CDR3: CASSYRPADYNEQFF. Written as DNA, the CDR3 is TGTGCCAGCAGTTACCGGCCGGCGGACTACAATGAGCAGTTCTTC.

The rearrangement joins TRBV7-9 to TRBJ1-1, with D perhaps matching TRBD1 (6 bases). Germline V gene lookup returns CDR1 SEHNR and CDR2 FQNEAQ (reference sequence). V dropped 4 bases and J dropped 4 bases, with 10 bases sitting between them. This CDR3 comprises 13 residues. CDR3 loop: CASSSRGGTEAFF. As DNA, the CDR3 is TGTGCCAGCAGCTCCAGGGGAGGCACTGAAGCTTTCTTT.

The chain is built from TRBV2 and TRBJ1-5, with TRBD1 matching 9 bases. V lost 0 bases and J lost 3; bases outside the gene matches: 3. Germline lookup yields CDR1 SNHLY and CDR2 FYNNEI. This CDR3 is built from 16 residues. The CDR3 protein is CASSEAYRGHNQPQHF. The CDR3 nucleotides read TGTGCCAGCAGTGAAGCGTACAGGGGGCACAATCAGCCCCAGCATTTT.

The chain's CDR3 is CASSDFLATGNYGYTF. CDR3 sequence (DNA): TGTGCCAGCAGTGATTTTTTAGCGACCGGAAACTATGGCTACACCTTC. The rearrangement joins TRBV6-4 to TRBJ1-2; D unclear. V lost 3 bases and J 2 bases, leaving 16 bases between the germline ends. CDR1 and CDR2 from the germline V gene are MRHNA and SNTAGT. The CDR3 loop spans 16 amino acids.

This chain connects TRBV30 to TRBJ1-3; 8 bases are a match to TRBD1. Germline V gives CDR1 GTSNPN, CDR2 SVGIG (reference sequence). V shed 1 base, J shed 1 base, and the junction held 18 bases outside the gene matches. The CDR3 covers 20 residues. The CDR3: CAWSGRTGLNSGISGNTIYF. CDR3 nucleotide sequence: TGTGCCTGGAGTGGCAGGACAGGGCTAAACTCGGGAATTTCTGGAAACACCATATATTTT.